A single sample is the source of the 18 T cell receptor beta chains below, sequenced in a study of cytomegalovirus exposure and HLA in healthy donors. A multiplex PCR was run with 60 Vbeta primers and 13 Jbeta primers. Only in-frame clones appear in the TCRdb table, and some are missing; sequencing was by immunoSEQ multiplex PCR. The sample consists of about 140,000 clones, around four fifths of them appearing once. The sequenced sample was PBMCs. The receptor source for this set is a female donor in good health and CMV-seronegative.

The sample holds a few counts of this clone. The chain carries TRBV6-6 and TRBJ2-2; TRBD2 is a possible D gene (6 bases). CDR1 MNHNY and CDR2 SVGAGI come from the germline V gene (reference sequence). This CDR3 is 13 amino acids long. Between the trimmed V and J ends, which lost 5 bases and 6 bases, there was a span of 10 bases. The CDR3 reads CASSGPGAGELFF. The CDR3 region has the DNA TGTGCCAGCAGTGGACCGGGAGCCGGGGAGCTGTTTTTT.

This sequence joins TRBV19 and TRBJ1-2, with 10 bases matching TRBD1. Losses at the gene ends were 7 bases for V and 8 bases for J; bases not matched to a gene: 13. The V gene's germline CDR1 is LNHDA and CDR2 SQIVND (reference sequence). The CDR3 totals 15 residues. The CDR3 bases are TGTGCCAGTACTCTCACCGGGACAGGGGTGGACGGCTACACCTTC. Residues: CASTLTGTGVDGYTF.

J is TRBJ1-5 and V is TRBV6-4, with 8 bases aligning to TRBD1. The CDR3 sequence is 12 residues long. Trimming cost V 9 bases and J 5 bases; bases outside gene matches: 3. The germline gives CDR1 MRHNA, CDR2 SNTAGT. In nucleotides, the CDR3 is TGTGCCAGGGGACAGGACCATCAGCCCCAGCATTTT. Residues: CARGQDHQPQHF.

The gene calls are TRBV28 and TRBJ1-1, with TRBD1 matching 7 bases. The germline gives CDR1 MDHEN, CDR2 SYDVKM. CDR3 length equals 12 residues. The V gene end was trimmed by 6 bases and the J gene end by 8 bases; junction bases not matched to a gene: 6. The CDR3 DNA reads as TGTGCCAGCAGGCACACAGGGGTCGAAGCTTTCTTT. The encoded protein is CASRHTGVEAFF.

V usage is TRBV28 and J usage is TRBJ2-7, with 7 bases lining up with TRBD1. With V trimmed by 1 base and J by 1 base, 4 bases remained unmatched. This CDR3 comprises 15 residues. The germline CDR1 and CDR2 sequences are MDHEN and SYDVKM. This chain's CDR3 is CASSLLGTASYEQYF. The CDR3 nucleotides are TGTGCCAGCAGTTTATTAGGGACAGCTTCCTACGAGCAGTACTTC.

V is TRBV5-8 and J is TRBJ1-2; 8 bases are a match to TRBD1. The CDR3 length is 14 residues. V trimming: 6 bases; J trimming: 4 bases; junction bases outside the gene matches: 8. The V gene's germline CDR1 is SGHTS and CDR2 YDEGEE. CDR3: CASTQKTGVYGYTF. In DNA, the CDR3 is TGTGCCAGCACCCAGAAGACAGGGGTCTATGGCTACACCTTC.

This chain joins TRBV5-1 and TRBJ1-3, with 9 nucleotides matching TRBD1. The CDR3 is 16 amino acids. After removal of 3 bases from V and 1 base from J, the junction contained 5 bases not matched to a gene. CDR1 and CDR2 (germline): SGHRS, YFSETQ. The CDR3 loop reads CASSWDRERSGNTIYF. CDR3 nucleotides: TGCGCCAGCAGCTGGGACAGGGAACGGTCTGGAAACACCATATATTTT.

This chain links TRBV27 with TRBJ1-1; 7 nucleotides agree with TRBD1. The CDR3 contains 13 residues. The V gene's germline CDR1 is MNHEY and CDR2 SMNVEV (reference sequence). Trimming took 6 bases from V and 10 from J; bases not matched to a gene: 11. The CDR3 here is CASSFGTARRAFF. CDR3 coding DNA: TGTGCCAGCAGCTTTGGGACAGCCCGGAGAGCTTTCTTT.

The chain has TRBV2 and TRBJ2-7, with unresolved D. V lost 5 bases to trimming and J lost 2 bases, with 10 bases between them. The CDR3 loop spans 13 amino acids. The germline V gene encodes CDR1 SNHLY and CDR2 FYNNEI. The CDR3 coding sequence is TGTGCCAGCAGTCCCGAGCAGGCCTACGAGCAGTACTTC. It codes for CASSPEQAYEQYF.

The rearrangement uses TRBV6-6 and TRBJ1-1, with TRBD1 as a possible D gene (5 bases). CDR1 and CDR2 from the germline V gene are MNHNY and SVGAGI (reference sequence). The CDR3 is 12 amino acids. Trimming stripped 3 bases from V and 5 bases from J, with 7 bases between. The CDR3 nucleotides read TGTGCCAGCAGTTATGGGGGGACTGAAGCTTTCTTT. Translated: CASSYGGTEAFF.

This clone was picked up one time. The CDR3 protein is CASSQDGLAGSTDTQYF. The CDR3 DNA reads TGTGCCAGCAGCCAAGATGGTCTAGCGGGGAGCACAGATACGCAGTATTTT. V usage is TRBV4-2 and J usage is TRBJ2-3; 9 bases line up with TRBD2. V trimming: 0 bases; J trimming: 0 bases; junction bases outside the gene matches: 4. This CDR3 has 17 residues. Germline V lookup: CDR1 LGHNA, CDR2 YNFKEQ.

This clone has a handful of counts. The chain couples TRBV18 to TRBJ2-7; D call uncertain. The CDR3 has 13 residues. Trimming cost V 2 bases and J 1 base, with 6 bases left between them. CDR1 KGHSH and CDR2 LQKENI come from the germline V gene. For the CDR3, the DNA is TGTGCCAGCTCACCAGTCAGATCCTACGAGCAGTACTTC. This encodes CASSPVRSYEQYF.

The CDR3 nucleotides read TGTGCCAGCAGCTTTCGAAGCGGGGGGGCCCACGAGCAGTACTTC. Encoded protein: CASSFRSGGAHEQYF. The chain carries TRBV13 and TRBJ2-5; 10 bases map to TRBD2. Gene TRBJ2-7 matches the end of the DNA better, so the J call may be wrong. From germline, CDR1 is PRHDT and CDR2 FYEKMQ (reference sequence). The CDR3 extends over 15 amino acids.

This clone was picked up a small number of times. The chain is built from TRBV4-2 and TRBJ1-1; D possibly corresponds to TRBD1 (5 bases). Germline loops: CDR1 LGHNA, CDR2 YNFKEQ. The CDR3 runs 13 residues. The V gene lost 4 bases and the J gene lost 7 bases, with 13 bases spanning the gap. CDR3 nucleotide sequence: TGTGCCAGCAGCCCTCCGGTAGACAGTGAAGCTTTCTTT. Protein: CASSPPVDSEAFF.

This clone has just a few counts. The gene calls are TRBV7-9 and TRBJ2-7; D is ambiguous. V was trimmed by 5 bases and J by 2 bases, leaving 13 bases between them. The CDR3 sequence is 14 residues long. Germline-derived CDR1 and CDR2 are SEHNR and FQNEAQ (reference sequence). In nucleotides, the CDR3 is TGTGCCAGCAGCCTGATAACTTTTCCCTACGAGCAGTACTTC. Translation gives CASSLITFPYEQYF.

The rearrangement links TRBV2 to TRBJ2-1; D call uncertain. Trimming left V 5 bases short and J 0 bases short, with 8 bases between. The CDR3 contains 14 residues. CDR1 is SNHLY and CDR2 is FYNNEI in the germline V gene. CDR3 in DNA: TGTGCCAGCAGTATTGGCGGCTCCTACAATGAGCAGTTCTTC. Its protein is CASSIGGSYNEQFF.

The chain combines TRBV28 with TRBJ2-7, with TRBD2 identical over 12 bases. Germline V gene sequence: CDR1 MDHEN, CDR2 SYDVKM. This CDR3 has 18 amino acids. V was pared by 6 bases and J by 0 bases, with 12 bases of the junction left unmatched. The DNA for the CDR3 is TGTGCCAGCAGCCACGCGGCCTTGACTAGCGGGAGCTCCTACGAGCAGTACTTC. Translated: CASSHAALTSGSSYEQYF.

The chain carries TRBV5-5 and TRBJ1-2; D is ambiguous. Germline values: CDR1 SGHKS, CDR2 YYEKEE (reference sequence). Trimming stripped 1 base from V and 8 bases from J, with 6 bases between. This CDR3 comprises 11 residues. In DNA form, the CDR3 reads TGTGCCAGCAGCTTGCCGGGGGGCTACACCTTC. It encodes CASSLPGGYTF.